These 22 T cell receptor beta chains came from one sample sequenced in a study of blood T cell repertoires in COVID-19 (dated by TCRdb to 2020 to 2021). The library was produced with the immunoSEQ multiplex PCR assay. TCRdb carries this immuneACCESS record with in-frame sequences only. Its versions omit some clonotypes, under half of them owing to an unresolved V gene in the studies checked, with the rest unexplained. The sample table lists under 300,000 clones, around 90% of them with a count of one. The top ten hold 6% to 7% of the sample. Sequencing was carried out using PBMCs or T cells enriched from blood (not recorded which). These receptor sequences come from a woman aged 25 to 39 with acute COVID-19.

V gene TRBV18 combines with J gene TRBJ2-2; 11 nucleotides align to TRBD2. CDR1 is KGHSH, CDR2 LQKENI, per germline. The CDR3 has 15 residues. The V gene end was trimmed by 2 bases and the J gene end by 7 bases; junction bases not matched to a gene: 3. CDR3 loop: CASSPGTSGYGELFF. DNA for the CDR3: TGTGCCAGCTCACCAGGGACTAGCGGTTACGGGGAGCTGTTTTTT.

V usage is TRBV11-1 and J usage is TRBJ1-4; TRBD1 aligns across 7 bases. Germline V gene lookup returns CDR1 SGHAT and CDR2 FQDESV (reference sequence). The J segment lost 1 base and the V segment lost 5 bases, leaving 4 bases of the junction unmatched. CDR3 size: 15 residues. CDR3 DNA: TGTGCCAGCAGCCTCTACAGGGGAACTAATGAAAAACTGTTTTTT. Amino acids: CASSLYRGTNEKLFF.

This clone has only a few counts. The CDR3 reads CATSDPRLDSGKNIQYF. CDR3 DNA: TGTGCCACCAGTGACCCTCGCCTCGACTCGGGCAAAAACATTCAGTACTTC. The chain couples TRBV24-1 to TRBJ2-4; D gene ambiguous. Germline V CDR1 and CDR2: KGHDR, SFDVKD. The V gene lost 4 bases and the J gene lost 3 bases, with 18 bases spanning the gap. CDR3 length equals 17 residues.

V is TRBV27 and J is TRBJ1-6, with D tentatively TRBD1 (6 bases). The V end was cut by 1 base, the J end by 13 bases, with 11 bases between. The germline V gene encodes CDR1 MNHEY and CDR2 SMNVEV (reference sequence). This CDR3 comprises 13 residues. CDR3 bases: TGTGCCAGCAGTTTATTTAGGGGGAACCCCCTCCACTTT. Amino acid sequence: CASSLFRGNPLHF.

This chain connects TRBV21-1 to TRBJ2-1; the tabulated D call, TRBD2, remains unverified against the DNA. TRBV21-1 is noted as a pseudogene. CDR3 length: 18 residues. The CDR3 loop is CASWKLAIKPRSYNEQFF. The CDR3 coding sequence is TGTGCCAGTTGGAAACTAGCGATCAAACCACGCTCCTACAATGAGCAGTTCTTC.

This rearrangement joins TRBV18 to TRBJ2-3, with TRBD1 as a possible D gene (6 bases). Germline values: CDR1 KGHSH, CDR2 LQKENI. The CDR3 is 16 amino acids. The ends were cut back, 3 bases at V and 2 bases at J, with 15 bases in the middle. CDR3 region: CASSPPQGSYTDTQYF. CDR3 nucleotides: TGTGCCAGCTCACCCCCCCAGGGGAGTTACACAGATACGCAGTATTTT.

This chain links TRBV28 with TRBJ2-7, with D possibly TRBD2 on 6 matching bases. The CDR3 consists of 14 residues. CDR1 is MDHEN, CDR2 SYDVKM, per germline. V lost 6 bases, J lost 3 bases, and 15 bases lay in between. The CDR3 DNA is TGTGCCAGCAGACCGGGACTCCTTTTCTACGAGCAGTACTTC. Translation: CASRPGLLFYEQYF.

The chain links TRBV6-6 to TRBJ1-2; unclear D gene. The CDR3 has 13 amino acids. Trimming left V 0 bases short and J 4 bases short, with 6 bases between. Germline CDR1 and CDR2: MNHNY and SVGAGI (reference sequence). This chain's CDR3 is CASSYSAGYGYTF. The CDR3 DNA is TGTGCCAGCAGTTACTCGGCGGGCTATGGCTACACCTTC.

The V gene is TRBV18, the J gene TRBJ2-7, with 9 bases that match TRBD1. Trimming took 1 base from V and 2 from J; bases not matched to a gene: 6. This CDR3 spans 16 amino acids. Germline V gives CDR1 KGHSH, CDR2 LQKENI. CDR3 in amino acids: CASSPRGTGNTYEQYF. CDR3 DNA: TGTGCCAGCTCACCACGTGGGACAGGGAATACCTACGAGCAGTACTTC.

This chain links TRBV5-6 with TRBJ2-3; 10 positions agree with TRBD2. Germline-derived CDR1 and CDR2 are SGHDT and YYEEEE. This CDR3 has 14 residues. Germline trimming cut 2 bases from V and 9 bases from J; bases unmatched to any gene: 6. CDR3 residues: CASSLTSGEGTQYF. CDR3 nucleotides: TGTGCCAGCAGCTTAACTAGCGGGGAGGGCACGCAGTATTTT.

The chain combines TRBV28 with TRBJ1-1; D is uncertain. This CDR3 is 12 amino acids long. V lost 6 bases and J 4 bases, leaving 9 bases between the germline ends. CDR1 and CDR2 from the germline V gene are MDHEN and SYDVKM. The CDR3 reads CASRKRATEAFF. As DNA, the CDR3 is TGTGCCAGCAGAAAAAGAGCCACTGAAGCTTTCTTT.

The CDR3 nucleotides read TGTGCCAGCTCAGCCACACGTATGCAAGAGACCCAGTACTTC. As protein: CASSATRMQETQYF. The rearrangement joins TRBV18 to TRBJ2-5; D unclear. With 5 bases removed from V and 2 bases from J, the gap between germline ends came to 12 bases. The CDR3 runs to 14 residues. Germline V CDR1 and CDR2: KGHSH, LQKENI. Full variable domain (remainder filled in from reference TRBV18 and TRBJ2-5): NAGVMQNPRHLVRRRGQEARLRCSPMKGHSHVYWYRQLPEEGLKFMVYLQKENIIDESGMPKERFSAEFPKEGPSILRIQQVVRGDSAAYFCASSATRMQETQYFGPGTRLLVL.

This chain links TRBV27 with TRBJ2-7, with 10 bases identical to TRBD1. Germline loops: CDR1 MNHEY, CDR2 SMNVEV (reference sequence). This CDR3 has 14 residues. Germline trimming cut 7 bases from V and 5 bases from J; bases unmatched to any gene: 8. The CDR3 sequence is CASKPGQGRHEQYF. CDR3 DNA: TGTGCCAGCAAACCGGGACAGGGGAGACACGAGCAGTACTTC.

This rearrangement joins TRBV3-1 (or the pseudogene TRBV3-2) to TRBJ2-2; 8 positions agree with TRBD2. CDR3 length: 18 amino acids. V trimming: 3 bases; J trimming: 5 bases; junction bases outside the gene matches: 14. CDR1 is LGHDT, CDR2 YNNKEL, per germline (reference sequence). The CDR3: CASSHGTWTSLNTGELFF. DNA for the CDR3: TGTGCCAGCAGCCATGGGACCTGGACTAGCTTGAATACCGGGGAGCTGTTTTTT.

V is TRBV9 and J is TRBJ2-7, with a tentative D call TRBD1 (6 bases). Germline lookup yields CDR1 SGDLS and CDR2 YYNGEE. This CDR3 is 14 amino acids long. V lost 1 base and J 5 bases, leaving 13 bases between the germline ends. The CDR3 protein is CASSVRTVADEQYF. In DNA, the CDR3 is TGTGCCAGCAGCGTAAGGACAGTCGCCGACGAGCAGTACTTC.

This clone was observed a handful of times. The CDR3 spells CASSQDGQGRTEAFF. For the CDR3, the DNA is TGCGCCAGCAGCCAAGATGGGCAGGGCCGCACTGAAGCTTTCTTT. V usage is TRBV4-1 and J usage is TRBJ1-1, with D possibly being TRBD1 (5 bases). This CDR3 spans 15 amino acids. V lost 0 bases to trimming and J lost 4 bases, with 12 bases between them. In germline, CDR1 is MGHRA, CDR2 YSYEKL.

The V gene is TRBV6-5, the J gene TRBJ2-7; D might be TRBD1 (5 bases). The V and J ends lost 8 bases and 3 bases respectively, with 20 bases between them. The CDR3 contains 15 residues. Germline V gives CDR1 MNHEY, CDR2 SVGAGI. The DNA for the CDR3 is TGTGCCAGCTCCTTCTCCGCGACAGTCGGCTACGAGCAGTACTTC. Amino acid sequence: CASSFSATVGYEQYF.

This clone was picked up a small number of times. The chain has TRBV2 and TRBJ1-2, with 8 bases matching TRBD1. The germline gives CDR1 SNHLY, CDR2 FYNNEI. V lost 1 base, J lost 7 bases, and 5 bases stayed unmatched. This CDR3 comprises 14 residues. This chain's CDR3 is CASSEGQGLSGYTF. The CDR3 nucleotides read TGTGCCAGCAGTGAAGGACAGGGGTTGAGTGGCTACACCTTC.

Written as DNA, the CDR3 is TGTGCCGGATCTAATAAGACAGGGGGTGTGGAGACCCAGTACTTC. Translating gives CAGSNKTGGVETQYF. The J gene is TRBJ2-5, the V gene TRBV6-5; 9 nucleotides align to TRBD1. The CDR3 has 15 residues. Germline V CDR1 and CDR2: MNHEY, SVGAGI. V was clipped by 11 bases and J by 5 bases; unmatched bases: 15.

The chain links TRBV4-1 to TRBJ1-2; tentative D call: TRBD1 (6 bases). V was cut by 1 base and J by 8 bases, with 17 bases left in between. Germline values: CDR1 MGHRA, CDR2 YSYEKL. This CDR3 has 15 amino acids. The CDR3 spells CASSQVRQGYGGYTF. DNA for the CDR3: TGCGCCAGCAGCCAAGTCCGGCAGGGGTACGGGGGCTACACCTTC.

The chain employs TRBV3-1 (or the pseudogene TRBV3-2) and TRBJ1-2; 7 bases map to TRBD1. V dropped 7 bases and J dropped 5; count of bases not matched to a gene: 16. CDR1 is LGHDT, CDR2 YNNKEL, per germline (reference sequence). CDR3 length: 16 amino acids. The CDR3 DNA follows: TGTGCCAGCACAGGTTTCCCGGCAGGGGGTAAATATGGCTACACCTTC. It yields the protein CASTGFPAGGKYGYTF.

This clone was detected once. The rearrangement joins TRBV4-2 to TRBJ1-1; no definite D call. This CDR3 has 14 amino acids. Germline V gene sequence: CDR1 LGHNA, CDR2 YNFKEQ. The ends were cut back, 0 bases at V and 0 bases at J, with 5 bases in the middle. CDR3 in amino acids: CASSQDELNTEAFF. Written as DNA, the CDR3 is TGTGCCAGCAGCCAAGATGAGTTGAACACTGAAGCTTTCTTT.